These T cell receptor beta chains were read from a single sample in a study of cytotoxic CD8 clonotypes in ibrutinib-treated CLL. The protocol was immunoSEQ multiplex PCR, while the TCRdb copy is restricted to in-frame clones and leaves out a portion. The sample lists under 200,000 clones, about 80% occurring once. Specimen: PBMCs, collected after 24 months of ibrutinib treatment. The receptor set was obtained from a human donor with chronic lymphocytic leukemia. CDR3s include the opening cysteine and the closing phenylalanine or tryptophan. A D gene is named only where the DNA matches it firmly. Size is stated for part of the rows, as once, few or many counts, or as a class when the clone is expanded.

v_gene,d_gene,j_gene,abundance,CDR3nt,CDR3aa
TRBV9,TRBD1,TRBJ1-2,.,TGTGCCAGCAGCGGCAGGGGGTCGGGGCGATCAAGGCATGGCTACACCTTC,CASSGRGSGRSRHGYTF
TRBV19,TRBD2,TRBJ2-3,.,TGTGCCAGTAGCACCCATCAACTTGGGAGGGCCCGAGTAGCACGAGATACGCAGTATTTT,CASSTHQLGRARVARDTQYF
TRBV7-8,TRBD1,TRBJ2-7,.,TGTGCCAGCAGCTTAGTGAGCGGACAGGGTTACTCCTACGAGCAGTACTTC,CASSLVSGQGYSYEQYF
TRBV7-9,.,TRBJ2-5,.,TGTGCCAGCAGCGCCCTCCAGGGGACCCAGTACTTC,CASSALQGTQYF
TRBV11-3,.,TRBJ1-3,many,TGTGCCAGCAGCCCAGACAACGGAAACACCATATATTTT,CASSPDNGNTIYF
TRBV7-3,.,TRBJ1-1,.,TGTGCCAGCAAGGGCAACATGAACACTGAAGCTTTCTTT,CASKGNMNTEAFF
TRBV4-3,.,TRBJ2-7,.,TGCGCCAGCAGCCAAGCTTTGACTATAGCGACGAACACATACGAGCAGTACTTC,CASSQALTIATNTYEQYF
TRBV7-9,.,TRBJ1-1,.,TGTGCCAGCAGCTCCAGCTTGCGCACTGAAGCTTTCTTT,CASSSSLRTEAFF
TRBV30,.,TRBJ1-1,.,TGTGCCTGGAGTGTGGGGACCGAGCGTCTATGGGCTGAAGCTTTCTTT,CAWSVGTERLWAEAFF
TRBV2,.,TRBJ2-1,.,TGTGCCAGCAGCCCCTTACAGAGCTCCTACAATGAGCAGTTCTTC,CASSPLQSSYNEQFF
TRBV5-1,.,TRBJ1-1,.,TGCGCCAGCAGTTTGGGCCCCGAAGCTTTCTTT,CASSLGPEAFF
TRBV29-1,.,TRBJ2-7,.,TGCAGCGCCTACAGGGAGGGGTCCTACGAGCAGTACTTC,CSAYREGSYEQYF
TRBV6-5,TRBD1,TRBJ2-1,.,TGTGCCAGCACCCCCTCTAGAGGACAGGGTAATGAGCAGTTCTTC,CASTPSRGQGNEQFF
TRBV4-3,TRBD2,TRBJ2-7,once,TGCGCCAGCAGCCAACAGCGGGGAGCCTACGAGCAGTACTTC,CASSQQRGAYEQYF
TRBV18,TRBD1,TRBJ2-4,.,TGTGCCAGCTCAACCGGGACAGGGGGAATTTCGGACTTC,CASSTGTGGISDF
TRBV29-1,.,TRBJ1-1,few,TGCAGCGTTGGTGTTCGGGAAGCTTTCTTT,CSVGVREAFF
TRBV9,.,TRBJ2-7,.,TGTGCCAGCAGCCCTGGGTGGGGGCAGTACTTC,CASSPGWGQYF
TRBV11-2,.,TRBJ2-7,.,TGTGCCAGCAGACAGTCCGGGACTCCCTACGAGCAGTACTTC,CASRQSGTPYEQYF
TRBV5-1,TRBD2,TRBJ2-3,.,TGCGCCAGCAGCTTGGGGTCAACTAGCGGAATCACAGATACGCAGTATTTT,CASSLGSTSGITDTQYF
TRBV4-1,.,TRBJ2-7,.,TGCGCCAGCAGCCAAGTCAGGGGGGAATACGAGCAGTACTTC,CASSQVRGEYEQYF
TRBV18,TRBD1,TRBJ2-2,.,TGTGCCAGCTCGAGACAGGGCGACACCGGGGAGCTGTTTTTT,CASSRQGDTGELFF
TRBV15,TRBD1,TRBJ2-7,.,TGTGCCACCAGCCCCGGAGGGACAGGGTCCTACGAGCAGTACTTC,CATSPGGTGSYEQYF
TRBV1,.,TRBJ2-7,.,TGCACCAGCAGCCATTGGGGACTAACCTACGAGCAGTACTTC,CTSSHWGLTYEQYF
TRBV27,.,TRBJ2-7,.,TGTGCCAGCAGTTTAGTCCAGCGGGCGGACTTCTACGAGCAGTACTTC,CASSLVQRADFYEQYF
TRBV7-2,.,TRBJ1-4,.,TGTGCCAGCAGACATAGCCCAGGGACCGGGGGTGAAAAACTGTTTTTT,CASRHSPGTGGEKLFF
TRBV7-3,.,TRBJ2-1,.,TGTGCCAGCAGCTTAACTAGGGATGAGCAGTTCTTC,CASSLTRDEQFF
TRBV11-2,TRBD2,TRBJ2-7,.,TGTGCCAGCAGCTTAGATCTTACTAGCGGGAGTAGCGAGCAGTACTTC,CASSLDLTSGSSEQYF
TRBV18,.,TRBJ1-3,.,TGTGCCAGCTCACCACGGGGTGAGGGGAGCAACACCATATATTTT,CASSPRGEGSNTIYF
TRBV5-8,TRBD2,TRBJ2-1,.,TGTGCCAGCAGACACACTAGCGATGAGCAGTTCTTC,CASRHTSDEQFF
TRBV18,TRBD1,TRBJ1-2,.,TGTGCCAGCTCACCACCGGACAGGGGGCGTGTGGGATATGGCTACACCTTC,CASSPPDRGRVGYGYTF
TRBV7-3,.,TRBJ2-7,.,TGTGCCAGCAGCTTAAGGCAGGGCGGGGAGCAGTACTTC,CASSLRQGGEQYF
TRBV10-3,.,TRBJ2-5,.,TGTGCCATCAGTGCAGGGGCCATGAGGGGAGAGACCCAGTACTTC,CAISAGAMRGETQYF
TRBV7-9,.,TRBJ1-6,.,TGTGCCAGCAGCTTAGGTTCAGGATATAATTCACCCCTCCACTTT,CASSLGSGYNSPLHF
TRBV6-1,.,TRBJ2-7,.,TGTGCCAGCAGTGGTACCTCTTCCTACATCTACGAGCAGTACTTC,CASSGTSSYIYEQYF
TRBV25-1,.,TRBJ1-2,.,TGTGCCAGCAGTGCACGAAGGGACCAAATAGGCTATGGCTACACCTTC,CASSARRDQIGYGYTF
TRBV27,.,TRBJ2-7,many,TGTGCCAGCACCATGGTAGGCGACTACGAGCAGTACTTC,CASTMVGDYEQYF
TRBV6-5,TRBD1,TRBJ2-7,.,TGTGCCAGCAGCCACGGGGACAGCAACGAGCAGTACTTC,CASSHGDSNEQYF
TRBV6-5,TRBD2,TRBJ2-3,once,TGTGCCAGCAGTAACGGGGGGGCATATACGCAGTATTTT,CASSNGGAYTQYF
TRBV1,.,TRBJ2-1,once,TGCACCAGCAGCCAAGAGCCGCGACTAGCTAGCTACAATGAGCAGTTCTTC,CTSSQEPRLASYNEQFF
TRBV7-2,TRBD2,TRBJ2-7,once,TGTGCCAGCAGCTTGTTGCGGGGGAACCTTGAGCAGTACTTC,CASSLLRGNLEQYF
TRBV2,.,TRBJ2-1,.,TGTGCCAGCAAGAGGTTCTCCTACAATGAGCAGTTCTTC,CASKRFSYNEQFF
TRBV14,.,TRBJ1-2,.,TGTGCCAGCAGCCAAGACGGAGCGCCGGGACAACCTAACTATGGCTACACCTTC,CASSQDGAPGQPNYGYTF
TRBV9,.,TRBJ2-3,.,TGTGCCAGCAGCGTAGTCGGTAGCACAGATACGCAGTATTTT,CASSVVGSTDTQYF
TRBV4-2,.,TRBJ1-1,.,TGTGCCAGCAGCCAGTTGGGCGGGGAAGCTGAAGCTTTCTTT,CASSQLGGEAEAFF
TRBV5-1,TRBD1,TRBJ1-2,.,TGCGCCAGCAGGATAGACCCAGGGGGTCGGAGCTATGGCTACACCTTC,CASRIDPGGRSYGYTF
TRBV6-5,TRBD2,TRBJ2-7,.,TGTGCCAGCAGTTACTTGCGGGAGGGCCGGTACGAGCAGTACTTC,CASSYLREGRYEQYF
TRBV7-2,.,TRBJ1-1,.,TGTGCCAGCAGCTTTAGGGACAACATGAACACTGAAGCTTTCTTT,CASSFRDNMNTEAFF
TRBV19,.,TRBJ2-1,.,TGTGCCAGTAGTATAGGACGGACTTACAATGAGCAGTTCTTC,CASSIGRTYNEQFF
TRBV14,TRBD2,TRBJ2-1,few,TGTGCCAGCAGCCAGGCCCGAGGGCGGGGGAGGCCCCCTGAGCAGTTCTTC,CASSQARGRGRPPEQFF
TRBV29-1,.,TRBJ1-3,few,TGCAGCGCACCGGGACAACCTGGAAACACCATATATTTT,CSAPGQPGNTIYF
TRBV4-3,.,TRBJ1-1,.,TGCGCCAGCAGCCAAGATTTGACGGGAACTGAAGCTTTCTTT,CASSQDLTGTEAFF
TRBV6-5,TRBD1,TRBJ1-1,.,TGTGCCAGCAGCCCAAGTCTGGACAGGGCAGGGGCTCTCTTT,CASSPSLDRAGALF
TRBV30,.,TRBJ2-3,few,TGTGCCTGGAGCTCGCCTTCTACGCAGTATTTT,CAWSSPSTQYF
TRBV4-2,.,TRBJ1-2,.,TGTGCCAGCAGCGCGGGGACACCTCTCTATGGCTACACCTTC,CASSAGTPLYGYTF